This T cell receptor (beta chain) was recorded in a study of OX40 agonist ivuxolimab in advanced cancers. Overall study: Patients received the agonistic anti-OX40 (CD134) antibody ivuxolimab. Of mixed ages from roughly 23 to 85 and averaging around 60 years, the group was 65% to 85% male.

Study conclusions and caveats: More expanded clones were found, on average, in CD8+ than in CD4+ T cells.

The V gene lost 1 base and the J gene lost 1 base, with 1 base spanning the gap. Germline V gene data show CDR1 as SEHNR and CDR2 as FQNEAQ (reference sequence). The CDR3 covers 13 residues. Sequenced by immunoSEQ multiplex PCR; TCRdb stores in-frame clones only, minus some. The data contain about 69,000 clones, 65% to 80% of them singletons. This clone was detected only a few times. Its antigen is still unknown. Sequencing was performed on CD4+ or CD8+ T cells sorted from blood, taken in a trial of the OX40 agonist ivuxolimab. This sequence originates from an adult with an advanced solid tumor such as melanoma, head and neck, liver or kidney cancer. This rearrangement joins TRBV7-9 to TRBJ2-2; D is unresolved. CDR3: CASSLGNTGELFF. In DNA form, the CDR3 reads TGTGCCAGCAGCTTAGGGAACACCGGGGAGCTGTTTTTT.